The T cell receptor beta chain under discussion was sequenced for a study of cytomegalovirus exposure and HLA in healthy donors. The CDR3 sequence is 16 residues long. V was clipped by 5 bases and J by 4 bases; unmatched bases: 6. The germline gives CDR1 MNHEY, CDR2 SMNVEV (reference sequence). Method: immunoSEQ multiplex PCR; TCRdb's copy keeps in-frame clones and lacks some. The data contain under 250,000 clones, around nine tenths of them singletons. The sequencing input was PBMCs. This clonotype was obtained from a young woman in good health and CMV-seropositive. V is TRBV27 and J is TRBJ2-1, with 12 bases lining up with TRBD2. CDR3 protein: CASSPLAGGLYNEQFF. The CDR3 DNA reads TGTGCCAGCAGTCCACTAGCGGGAGGTTTGTACAATGAGCAGTTCTTC.